These 3 T cell receptor beta chains came from one sample sequenced in a study of blood T cell repertoires in COVID-19. Only in-frame clones appear in the TCRdb table, and some are missing; sequencing was by immunoSEQ multiplex PCR. The repertoire holds approximately 130,000 clones, under 90% seen once, with under 4% in the top ten. Sample: peripheral blood. The origin of the receptors is a man aged 60 to 75 with acute or convalescent COVID-19.

Comment on this clone: A junction boundary mismatches the germline segment, possibly from a read error. This rearrangement joins TRBV6-6 to TRBJ2-7; weak D call: TRBD2 (5 bases). The CDR3 is 11 residues long. The germline V gene has CDR1 MNHNY and CDR2 SVGAGI (reference sequence). CDR3 protein: CASSPREGLTF. In DNA form, the CDR3 reads TGTGCCAGCAGTCCCCGGGAAGGTTTAACCTTC.

This clone appeared a single time. The chain is built from TRBV18 and TRBJ1-1, with D unresolved. The CDR3 contains 14 residues. Germline values: CDR1 KGHSH, CDR2 LQKENI. V was cut by 3 bases and J by 6 bases, with 14 bases left in between. CDR3: CASSPGMDMSEAFF. Here the CDR3 DNA reads TGTGCCAGCTCACCCGGGATGGATATGTCTGAAGCTTTCTTT.

The chain carries TRBV28 and TRBJ2-7, with 12 bases lining up with TRBD2. Per the germline V gene, CDR1 is MDHEN and CDR2 is SYDVKM. Trimming took 6 bases from V and 7 from J; bases not matched to a gene: 13. The CDR3 sequence is 16 residues long. The CDR3 DNA reads as TGTGCCAGCAGCCGACTAGCGGGGGCCCATTTCCTTGAGCAGTACTTC. Amino acids: CASSRLAGAHFLEQYF. The full variable domain, completed using reference TRBV28 and TRBJ2-7, is DVKVTQSSRYLVKRTGEKVFLECVQDMDHENMFWYRQDPGLGLRLIYFSYDVKMKEKGDIPEGYSVSREKKERFSLILESASTNQTSMYLCASSRLAGAHFLEQYFGPGTRLTVT.